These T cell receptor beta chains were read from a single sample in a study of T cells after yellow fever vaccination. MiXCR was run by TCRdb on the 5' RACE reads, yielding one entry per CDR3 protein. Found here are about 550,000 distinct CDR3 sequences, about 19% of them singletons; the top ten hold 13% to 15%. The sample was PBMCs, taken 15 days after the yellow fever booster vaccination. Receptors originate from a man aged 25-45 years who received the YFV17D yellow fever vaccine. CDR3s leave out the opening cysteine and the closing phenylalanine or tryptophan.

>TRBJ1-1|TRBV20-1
SAPGWTEAF
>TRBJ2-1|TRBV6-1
ASRKTDRGPHGEQF
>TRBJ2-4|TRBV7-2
ASSSGQGQY
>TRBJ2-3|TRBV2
AREPLAQDTDTQY
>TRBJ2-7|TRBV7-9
ASSLWGTSDYEQY
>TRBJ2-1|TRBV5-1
ASSTTSGVSYNEQF
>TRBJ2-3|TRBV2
ASSVTESGTQY
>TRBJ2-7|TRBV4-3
ASSQDPLTGGYSYEQY
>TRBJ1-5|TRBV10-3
AISESSSQPQH
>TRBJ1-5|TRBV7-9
ASSLGGVLQPQH
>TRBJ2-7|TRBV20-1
SASNELFYEQY
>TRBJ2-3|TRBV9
ASSVVDPTDTQY
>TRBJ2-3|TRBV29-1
SARRGRDRLTDTQY
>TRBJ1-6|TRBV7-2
ASSPSTYNSPLH
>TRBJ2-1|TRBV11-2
ASRPTSGSDNEQF
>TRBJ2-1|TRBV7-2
ASSLPRDRGTNEQF
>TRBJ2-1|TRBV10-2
ASRGFGKYEQF
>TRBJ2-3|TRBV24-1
ATSSAALTDTQY
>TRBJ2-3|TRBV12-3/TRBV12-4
ASSFRDVYTQY
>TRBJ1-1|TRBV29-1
SVERDRGVVEAF
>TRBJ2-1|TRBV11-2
ASSFRDSPYNEQF
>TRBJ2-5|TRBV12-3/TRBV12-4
ASSSQPAFVETQY
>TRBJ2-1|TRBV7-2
ASRPAGALYNEQF
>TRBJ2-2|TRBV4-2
ASAGVLGGELF
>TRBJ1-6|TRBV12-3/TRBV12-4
ASSFESPLH
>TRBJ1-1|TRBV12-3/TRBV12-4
ASRVRGDTEAF
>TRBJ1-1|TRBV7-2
ASSLGGQGAF
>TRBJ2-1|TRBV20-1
SATRLAGEHEQF
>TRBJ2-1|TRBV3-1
ASSQSLLAGTFYNEQF
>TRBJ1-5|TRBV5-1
ASSKGEWGQPQH
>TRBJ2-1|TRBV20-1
SAVLADPYNEQF
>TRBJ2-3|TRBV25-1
ASSEAVRTDTQY
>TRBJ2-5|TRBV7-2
ASSAKVGETQY
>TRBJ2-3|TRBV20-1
SAKVAGLTDTQY
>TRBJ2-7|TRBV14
ASSLAPGGRYEQY
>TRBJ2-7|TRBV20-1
SATATGGRRISYEQY
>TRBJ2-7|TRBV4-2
ASSQDWQGAREQY
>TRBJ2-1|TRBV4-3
ASSQDPSGSFYNEQF
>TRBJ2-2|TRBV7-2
ASSLGGRATGELF
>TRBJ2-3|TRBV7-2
ASSPPGTSLSKDTQY
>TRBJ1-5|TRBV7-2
ASSLSTGRSAQPQH
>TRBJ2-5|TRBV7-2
ASSSPGGWETQY
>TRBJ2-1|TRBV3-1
ASSSEGHLIPFYNEQF